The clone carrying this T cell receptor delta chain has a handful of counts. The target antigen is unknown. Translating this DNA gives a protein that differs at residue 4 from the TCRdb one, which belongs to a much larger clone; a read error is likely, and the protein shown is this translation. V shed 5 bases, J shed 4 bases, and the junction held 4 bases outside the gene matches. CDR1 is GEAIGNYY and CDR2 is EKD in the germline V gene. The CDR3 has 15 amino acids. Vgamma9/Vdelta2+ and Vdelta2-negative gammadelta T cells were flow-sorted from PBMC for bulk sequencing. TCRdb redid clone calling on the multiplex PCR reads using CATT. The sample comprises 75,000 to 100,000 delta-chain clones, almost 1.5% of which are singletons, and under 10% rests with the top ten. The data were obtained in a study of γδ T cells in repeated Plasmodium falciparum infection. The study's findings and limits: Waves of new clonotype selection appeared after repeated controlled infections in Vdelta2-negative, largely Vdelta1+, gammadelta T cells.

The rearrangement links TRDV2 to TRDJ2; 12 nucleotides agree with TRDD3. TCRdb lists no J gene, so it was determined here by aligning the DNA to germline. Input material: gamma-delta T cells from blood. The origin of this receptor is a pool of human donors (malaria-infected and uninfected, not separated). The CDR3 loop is CACGWGIRGTAQLFF. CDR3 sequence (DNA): TGTGCCTGTGGCTGGGGGATACGCGGGACAGCACAACTCTTCTTT.